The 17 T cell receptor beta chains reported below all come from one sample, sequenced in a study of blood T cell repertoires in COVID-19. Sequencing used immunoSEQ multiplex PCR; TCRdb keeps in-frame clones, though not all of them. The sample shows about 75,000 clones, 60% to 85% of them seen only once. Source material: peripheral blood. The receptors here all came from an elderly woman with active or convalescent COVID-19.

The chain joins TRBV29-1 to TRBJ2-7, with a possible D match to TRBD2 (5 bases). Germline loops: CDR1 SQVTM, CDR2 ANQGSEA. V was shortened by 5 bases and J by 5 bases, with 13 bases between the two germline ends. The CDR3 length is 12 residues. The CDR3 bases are TGCAGCGTTTTCACCATGCGGGACGAGCAGTACTTC. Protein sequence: CSVFTMRDEQYF.

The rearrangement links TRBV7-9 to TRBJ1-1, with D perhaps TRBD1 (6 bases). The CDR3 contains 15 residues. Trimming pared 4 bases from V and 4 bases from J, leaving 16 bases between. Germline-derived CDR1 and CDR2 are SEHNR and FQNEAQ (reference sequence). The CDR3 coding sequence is TGTGCCAGCAGCTCCTCGGGGGGGGCTGTCACTGAAGCTTTCTTT. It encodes CASSSSGGAVTEAFF.

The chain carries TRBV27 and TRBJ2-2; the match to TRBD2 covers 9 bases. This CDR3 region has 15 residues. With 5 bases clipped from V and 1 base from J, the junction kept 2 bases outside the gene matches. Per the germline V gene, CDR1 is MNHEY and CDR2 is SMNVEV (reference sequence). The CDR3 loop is CASSRSGRNTGELFF. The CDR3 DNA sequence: TGTGCCAGCAGTCGTAGCGGGAGGAACACCGGGGAGCTGTTTTTT.

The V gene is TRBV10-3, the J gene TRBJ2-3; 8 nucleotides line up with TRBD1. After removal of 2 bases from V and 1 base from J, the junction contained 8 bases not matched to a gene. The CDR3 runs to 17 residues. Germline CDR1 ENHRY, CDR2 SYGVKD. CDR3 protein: CAISEPGQGGGTDTQYF. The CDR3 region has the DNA TGTGCCATCAGTGAGCCCGGACAGGGTGGTGGCACAGATACGCAGTATTTT.

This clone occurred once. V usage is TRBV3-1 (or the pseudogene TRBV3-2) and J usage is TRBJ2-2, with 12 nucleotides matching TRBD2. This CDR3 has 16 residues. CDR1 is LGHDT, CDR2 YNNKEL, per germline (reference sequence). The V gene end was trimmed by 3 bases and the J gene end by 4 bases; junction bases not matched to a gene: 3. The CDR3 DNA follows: TGTGCCAGCAGCCACGGACTAGCGGGGATCACCGGGGAGCTGTTTTTT. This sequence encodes CASSHGLAGITGELFF.

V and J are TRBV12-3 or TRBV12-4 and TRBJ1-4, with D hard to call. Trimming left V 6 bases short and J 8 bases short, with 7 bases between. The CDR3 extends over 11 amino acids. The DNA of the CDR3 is TGTGCCAGCAGCATCCGGGAAAAACTGTTTTTT. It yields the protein CASSIREKLFF.

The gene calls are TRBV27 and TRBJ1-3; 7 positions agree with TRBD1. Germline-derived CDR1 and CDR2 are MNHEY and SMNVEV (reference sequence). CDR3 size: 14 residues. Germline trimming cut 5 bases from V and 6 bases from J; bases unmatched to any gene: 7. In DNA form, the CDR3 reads TGTGCCAGCAGTCTCGCAGGGGGAGAAAACACCATATATTTT. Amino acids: CASSLAGGENTIYF.

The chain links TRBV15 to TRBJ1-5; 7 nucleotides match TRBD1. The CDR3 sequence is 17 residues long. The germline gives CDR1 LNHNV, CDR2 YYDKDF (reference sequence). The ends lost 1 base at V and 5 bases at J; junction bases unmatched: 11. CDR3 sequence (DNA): TGTGCCACCAGCAGAGGACAGGGTCTGGTGGGAGATCAGCCCCAGCATTTT. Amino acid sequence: CATSRGQGLVGDQPQHF.

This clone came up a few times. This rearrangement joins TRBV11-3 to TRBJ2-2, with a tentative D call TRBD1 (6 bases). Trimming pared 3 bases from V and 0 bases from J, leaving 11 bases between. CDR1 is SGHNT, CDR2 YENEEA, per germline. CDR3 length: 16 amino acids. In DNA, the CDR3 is TGTGCCAGCAGCTTGGGGGCCCAGGCGAACACCGGGGAGCTGTTTTTT. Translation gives CASSLGAQANTGELFF.

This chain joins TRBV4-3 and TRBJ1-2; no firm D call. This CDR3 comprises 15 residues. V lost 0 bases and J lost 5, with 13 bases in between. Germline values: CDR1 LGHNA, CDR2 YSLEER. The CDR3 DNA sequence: TGCGCCAGCAGCCAAGATATCGAGGGTTCGTATGGCTACACCTTC. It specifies CASSQDIEGSYGYTF.

CDR3 DNA: TGTGCCAGCAGCTCGAGGGGGAGCTCCTACAATGAGCAGTTCTTC. Protein: CASSSRGSSYNEQFF. This sequence joins TRBV5-8 and TRBJ2-1; the D gene is possibly TRBD1 (6 bases). Germline V gives CDR1 SGHTS, CDR2 YDEGEE. V was cut by 3 bases and J by 0 bases, with 10 bases left in between. The CDR3 runs 15 residues.

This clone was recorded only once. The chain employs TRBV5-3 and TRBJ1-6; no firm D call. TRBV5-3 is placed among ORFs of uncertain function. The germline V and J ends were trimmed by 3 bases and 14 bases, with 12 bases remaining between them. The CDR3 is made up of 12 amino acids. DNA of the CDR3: TGTGCCAGAAGCTCGGATGCCCAGGCCCTCCACTTT. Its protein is CARSSDAQALHF.

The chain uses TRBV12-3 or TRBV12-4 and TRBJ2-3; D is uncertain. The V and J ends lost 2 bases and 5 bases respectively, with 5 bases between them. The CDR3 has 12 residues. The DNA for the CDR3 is TGTGCCAGCAGTTTAATGAGAGATACGCAGTATTTT. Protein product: CASSLMRDTQYF.

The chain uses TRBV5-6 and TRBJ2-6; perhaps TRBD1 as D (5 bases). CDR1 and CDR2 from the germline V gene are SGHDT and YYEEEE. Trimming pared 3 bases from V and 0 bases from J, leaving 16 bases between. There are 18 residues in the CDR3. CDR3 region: CASSSTDRLLSGANVLTF. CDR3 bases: TGTGCCAGCAGCTCAACAGACAGACTCCTCTCTGGGGCCAACGTCCTGACTTTC.

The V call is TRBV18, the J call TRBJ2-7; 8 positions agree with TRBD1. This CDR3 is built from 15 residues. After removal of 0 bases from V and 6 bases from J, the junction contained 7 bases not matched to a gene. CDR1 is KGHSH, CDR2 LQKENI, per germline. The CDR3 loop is CASSPPETGEGEQYF. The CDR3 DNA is TGTGCCAGCTCACCACCGGAGACAGGGGAAGGCGAGCAGTACTTC.

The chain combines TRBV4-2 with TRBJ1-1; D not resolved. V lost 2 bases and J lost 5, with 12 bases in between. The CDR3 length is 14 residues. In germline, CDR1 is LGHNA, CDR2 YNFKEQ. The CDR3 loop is CASSQPPRGTEAFF. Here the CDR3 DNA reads TGTGCCAGCAGCCAACCCCCACGCGGGACTGAAGCTTTCTTT.

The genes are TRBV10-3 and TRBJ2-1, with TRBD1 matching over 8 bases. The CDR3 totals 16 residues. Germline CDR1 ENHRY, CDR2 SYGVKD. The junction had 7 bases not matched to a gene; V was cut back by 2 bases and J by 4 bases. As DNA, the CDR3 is TGTGCCATCAGTGAGCCCGGACAGGGCTCGTACAATGAGCAGTTCTTC. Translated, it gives CAISEPGQGSYNEQFF.